The rows below give T cell receptor beta chains drawn from one sample of a study of blood T cell repertoires in COVID-19. The repertoire was sequenced with immunoSEQ multiplex PCR; TCRdb's copy has only in-frame clones and lacks some. Of about 87,000 clones listed, around 75% are singletons. The sequencing sample was made of peripheral blood. The receptors stem from a woman between 45 and 65 years old with acute or convalescent COVID-19. Both conserved end residues are part of each CDR3. The D gene is left open where the match is weak. Part of the rows lack a size; the others show once, few, many or a class for expanded clones.

clone size	J gene	D gene	V gene	CDR3 DNA	CDR3 protein
NA	TRBJ2-7	NA	TRBV4-2	TGTGCCAGCAGCCCAGCAGGAGACAGGTCCTACGAGCAGTACTTC	CASSPAGDRSYEQYF
NA	TRBJ2-3	TRBD2	TRBV14	TGTGCCAGCAGCCAAGACCCATACGATCGACAGGTAAAAGAACTAGCGGGGGATTCAGATACGCAGTATTTT	CASSQDPYDRQVKELAGDSDTQYF
NA	TRBJ1-1	NA	TRBV4-1	TGCGCCAGCAGCCAAGAAGAGGAACTGAACACTGAAGCTTTCTTT	CASSQEEELNTEAFF
few	TRBJ1-5	TRBD1	TRBV4-1	TGCGCCAGCAGCCAAGTAACAGGGGTGGCGCAGCCCCAGCATTTT	CASSQVTGVAQPQHF
NA	TRBJ1-6	TRBD1	TRBV27	TGTGCCAGCAAGAAGGAGGACAGGGGGAACTCCTATAATTCACCCCTCCACTTT	CASKKEDRGNSYNSPLHF
NA	TRBJ1-2	NA	TRBV6-1	TGTGCCAGCAGTGAAGAGGTAGGGAGCGGCTATGGCTACACCTTC	CASSEEVGSGYGYTF
NA	TRBJ2-7	NA	TRBV4-3	TGCGCCAGCAGCCAAGAAGGGACAAGCTCCTACGAGCAGTACTTC	CASSQEGTSSYEQYF
once	TRBJ1-1	NA	TRBV6-5	TGTGCCAGCAGTTCCCAGGCGAACACTGAAGCTTTCTTT	CASSSQANTEAFF
few	TRBJ1-5	NA	TRBV12-3/TRBV12-4	TGTGCCAGCAAACAGGGTTGGCAGCCCCAGCATTTT	CASKQGWQPQHF
few	TRBJ1-1	NA	TRBV7-2	TGTGCCAGCAGCCCGCGTCAGGGTATAGACACTGAAGCTTTCTTT	CASSPRQGIDTEAFF
NA	TRBJ1-2	NA	TRBV7-2	TGTGCCAGCAGCTTAGATCTCGGGGTTAATGGCTACACCTTC	CASSLDLGVNGYTF
NA	TRBJ2-7	NA	TRBV4-3	TGCGCCAGCAGCCAGGCCTGGGCACTTGCCTCCTACGAGCAGTACTTC	CASSQAWALASYEQYF
NA	TRBJ1-2	NA	TRBV6-2/TRBV6-3	TGTGCCAGCAGTCACTCCGCCGGGTCTGGCTACACCTTC	CASSHSAGSGYTF
NA	TRBJ1-5	NA	TRBV6-5	TGTGCCAGCAGTACAGGGTTCAGCAATCAGCCCCAGCATTTT	CASSTGFSNQPQHF
NA	TRBJ1-4	NA	TRBV11-2	TGTGCCAGCAGCTTAAATAGAAATGAAAAACTGTTTTTT	CASSLNRNEKLFF
NA	TRBJ1-6	TRBD1	TRBV28	TGTGCCAGCAGGGGACAGGGTACTTCACCCCTCCACTTT	CASRGQGTSPLHF
NA	TRBJ1-1	NA	TRBV7-2	TGTGCCAGCAGCCCAATAGCACCCTCTGAAGCTTTCTTT	CASSPIAPSEAFF
NA	TRBJ1-4	TRBD1	TRBV4-1	TGCGCCAGCAGCAGGGGCGGGACAGGGCCCGCAACTAATGAAAAACTGTTTTTT	CASSRGGTGPATNEKLFF
NA	TRBJ2-5	NA	TRBV7-2	TGTGCCAGCAGCTTGGAGCGGAGGTACCAAGAGACCCAGTACTTC	CASSLERRYQETQYF
once	TRBJ1-1	NA	TRBV28	TGTGCCAGCACCCTCGGTCTTATGAACACTGAAGCTTTCTTT	CASTLGLMNTEAFF
few	TRBJ2-1	TRBD2	TRBV18	TGTGCCAGCTCACCACCGGAGGCGGGGGTAGGCTCCTACAATGAGCAGTTCTTC	CASSPPEAGVGSYNEQFF
few	TRBJ1-2	TRBD1	TRBV2	TGTGCCAGCACCAGACAGGGAGCTAACTATGGCTACACCTTC	CASTRQGANYGYTF
NA	TRBJ2-3	TRBD1	TRBV7-2	TGTGCCAGCAGCTTACCTCTGACAGGGGGAACAGATACGCAGTATTTT	CASSLPLTGGTDTQYF
NA	TRBJ1-3	TRBD1	TRBV2	TGTGCCAGCAGTGGAGGACAGGACTCTGGAAACACCATATATTTT	CASSGGQDSGNTIYF
NA	TRBJ2-1	TRBD2	TRBV18	TGTGCCAGCTCTCTTAGCGGGGGGGCACTCTACAATGAGCAGTTCTTC	CASSLSGGALYNEQFF
NA	TRBJ2-5	TRBD1	TRBV6-6	TGTGCCAGCAGCGGACAGGACCAAGAGACCCAGTACTTC	CASSGQDQETQYF
NA	TRBJ2-2	TRBD2	TRBV5-6	TGTGCCAGCAGCTTCAGCGGGGGGGTTGTCACCGGGGAGCTGTTTTTT	CASSFSGGVVTGELFF
NA	TRBJ1-2	TRBD1	TRBV10-3	TGTGCCATCAGGGGCTCGGGACAGAGCTATGGCTACACCTTC	CAIRGSGQSYGYTF
NA	TRBJ1-2	TRBD1	TRBV19	TGTGCCAGTAGTACAGAGACAGGGAATGGCTACACCTTC	CASSTETGNGYTF
NA	TRBJ2-4	TRBD2	TRBV19	TGTGCCAGTAGCAATACGGGGGGGCAAAACATTCAGTACTTC	CASSNTGGQNIQYF
NA	TRBJ2-6	NA	TRBV30	TGTGCCCAGACGGCGTTGAGGGGGGCCAACGTCCTGACTTTC	CAQTALRGANVLTF
once	TRBJ1-6	TRBD1	TRBV5-6	TGTGCCAGCACAATTACAGGGACAGGGCATTCACCCCTCCACTTT	CASTITGTGHSPLHF
NA	TRBJ1-1	NA	TRBV4-2	TGTGCCAGCTTGCTCGGTACTGAAGCTTTCTTT	CASLLGTEAFF
NA	TRBJ1-1	TRBD1	TRBV5-1	TGCGCCAGCAGCTCGGACAGGAGAGGTGAAGCTTTCTTT	CASSSDRRGEAFF
NA	TRBJ1-4	TRBD1	TRBV30	TGTGCCTGGAGCTTACCCCCGGGACAGGGTCGGGAAAAACTGTTTTTT	CAWSLPPGQGREKLFF
few	TRBJ1-1	NA	TRBV5-6	TGTGCCAGCAGCTTTACAGGCAGGGAAGCTTTCTTT	CASSFTGREAFF
NA	TRBJ2-5	TRBD1	TRBV7-9	TGTGCCAGCAGCTTAGGGGACAGTCGTCAAGAGACCCAGTACTTC	CASSLGDSRQETQYF
once	TRBJ1-4	NA	TRBV19	TGTGCCAGTAGTATCGACATCTATGAAAAACTGTTTTTT	CASSIDIYEKLFF
NA	TRBJ2-7	TRBD2	TRBV2	TGTGCCAGCCTAGCGGAGGGATGGTACGAGCAGTACTTC	CASLAEGWYEQYF
NA	TRBJ2-7	TRBD1	TRBV27	TGTGCCAGCAGCCTGACAGGGATCTACGAGCAGTACTTC	CASSLTGIYEQYF
NA	TRBJ1-2	TRBD1	TRBV4-3	TGCGCCAGCAGCCAAGGAAGGGACAGGGGCGGCTATGGCTACACCTTC	CASSQGRDRGGYGYTF
NA	TRBJ1-2	TRBD1	TRBV27	TGTGCCAGCTCGGACAGGAATTACGGCTACACCTTC	CASSDRNYGYTF
NA	TRBJ2-5	NA	TRBV5-6	TGTGCCAGCAGCCAAGGGGGAATTGAGACCCAGTACTTC	CASSQGGIETQYF
NA	TRBJ2-3	TRBD2	TRBV18	TGTGCCAGCTCATCGTTAGCGGGGGGTGGCACAGATACGCAGTATTTT	CASSSLAGGGTDTQYF
NA	TRBJ2-7	TRBD2	TRBV7-2	TGTGCCAGCAGCTTAGTTCCTAGCGGGGTCCCGAGCTCCTACGAGCAGTACTTC	CASSLVPSGVPSSYEQYF
once	TRBJ2-5	TRBD2	TRBV7-6	TGTGCCAGCAGCAACTGGGCGGGGGGGGGAGAGACCCAGTACTTC	CASSNWAGGGETQYF
NA	TRBJ1-2	NA	TRBV7-2	TGTGCCAGCAGCTTAGGTAGCAGGGTGGCTTCTAACTATGGCTACACCTTC	CASSLGSRVASNYGYTF
few	TRBJ1-1	NA	TRBV5-4	TGTGCCAGCAGCCTGGCGGGGATCTTGAACACTGAAGCTTTCTTT	CASSLAGILNTEAFF
few	TRBJ1-2	NA	TRBV9	TGTGCCAGCAGCCTTCACCCCGGACTGTCTTCGGGTGGCTACACCTTC	CASSLHPGLSSGGYTF
NA	TRBJ1-5	TRBD1	TRBV29-1	TGCAGCGCCCGGACAGGGAATAGCAATCAGCCCCAGCATTTT	CSARTGNSNQPQHF
NA	TRBJ2-1	TRBD2	TRBV24-1	TGTGCCACCAGTGACCGACTAGCGGGGGATGAGCAGTTCTTC	CATSDRLAGDEQFF